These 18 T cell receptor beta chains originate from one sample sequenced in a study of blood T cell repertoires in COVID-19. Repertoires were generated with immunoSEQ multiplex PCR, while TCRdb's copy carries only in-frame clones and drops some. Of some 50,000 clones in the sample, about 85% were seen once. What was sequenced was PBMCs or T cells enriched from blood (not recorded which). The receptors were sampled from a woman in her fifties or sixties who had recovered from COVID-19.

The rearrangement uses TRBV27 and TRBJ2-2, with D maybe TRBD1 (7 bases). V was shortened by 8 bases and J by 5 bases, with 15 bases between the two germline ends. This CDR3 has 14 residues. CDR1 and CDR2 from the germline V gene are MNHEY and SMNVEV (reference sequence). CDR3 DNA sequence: TGTGCCAGCCGCGGGACAGCGCCGACCGGGGAGCTGTTTTTT. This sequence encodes CASRGTAPTGELFF.

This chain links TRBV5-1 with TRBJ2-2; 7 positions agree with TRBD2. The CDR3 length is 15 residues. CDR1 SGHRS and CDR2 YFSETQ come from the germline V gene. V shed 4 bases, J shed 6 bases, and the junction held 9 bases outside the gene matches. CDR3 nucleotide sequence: TGCGCCAGCAGCGCGGGAGTTCTACAGGCCGGGGAGCTGTTTTTT. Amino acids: CASSAGVLQAGELFF.

The CDR3 DNA sequence: TGTGCCACCAGCAGAGATTTTGTTGGCAGGGCCTCGAATGAAAAACTGTTTTTT. This translates into CATSRDFVGRASNEKLFF. This chain joins TRBV15 and TRBJ1-4, with D perhaps TRBD1 (5 bases). Germline V gene lookup returns CDR1 LNHNV and CDR2 YYDKDF (reference sequence). The CDR3 spans 18 residues. V was clipped by 0 bases and J by 5 bases, with 19 bases between them.

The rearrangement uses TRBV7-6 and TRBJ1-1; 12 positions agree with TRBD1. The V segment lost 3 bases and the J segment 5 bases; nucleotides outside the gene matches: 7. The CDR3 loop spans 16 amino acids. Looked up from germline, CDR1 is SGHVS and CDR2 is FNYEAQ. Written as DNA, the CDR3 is TGTGCCAGCAGCTTGGGACAGGGGGCCATAATGACTGAAGCTTTCTTT. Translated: CASSLGQGAIMTEAFF.

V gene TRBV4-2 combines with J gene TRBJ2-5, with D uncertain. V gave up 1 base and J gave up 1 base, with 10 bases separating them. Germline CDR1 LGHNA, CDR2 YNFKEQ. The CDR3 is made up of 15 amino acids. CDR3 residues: CASSQGSRGQETQYF. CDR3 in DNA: TGTGCCAGCAGCCAAGGATCCCGCGGCCAAGAGACCCAGTACTTC.

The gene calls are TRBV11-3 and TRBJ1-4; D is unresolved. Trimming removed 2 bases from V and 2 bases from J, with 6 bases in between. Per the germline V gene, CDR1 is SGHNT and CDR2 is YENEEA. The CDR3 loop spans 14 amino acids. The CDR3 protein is CASSLFLTNEKLFF. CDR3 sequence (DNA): TGTGCCAGCAGCTTATTCCTGACTAATGAAAAACTGTTTTTT.

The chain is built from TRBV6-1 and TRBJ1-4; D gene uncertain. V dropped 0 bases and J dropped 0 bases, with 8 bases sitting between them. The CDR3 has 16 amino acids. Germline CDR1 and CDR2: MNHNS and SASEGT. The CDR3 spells CASSEAAVTTNEKLFF. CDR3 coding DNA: TGTGCCAGCAGTGAAGCGGCCGTGACAACTAATGAAAAACTGTTTTTT.

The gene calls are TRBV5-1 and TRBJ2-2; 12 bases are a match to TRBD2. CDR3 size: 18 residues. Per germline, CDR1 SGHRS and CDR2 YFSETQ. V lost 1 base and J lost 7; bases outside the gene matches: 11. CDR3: CASSLFPQTSGRSGELFF. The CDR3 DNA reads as TGCGCCAGCAGCTTGTTCCCCCAAACTAGCGGGAGGAGCGGGGAGCTGTTTTTT.

Here the CDR3 reads CASSLDPSPYEQYF. The CDR3 region has the DNA TGTGCCAGCAGCTTAGATCCATCCCCCTACGAGCAGTACTTC. The chain is built from TRBV11-2 and TRBJ2-7, with no clear D. V shed 0 bases and J shed 2 bases, with 8 bases lying between them. This CDR3 spans 14 amino acids. The germline V gene encodes CDR1 SGHAT and CDR2 FQNNGV. The complete variable domain, with remaining parts taken from reference TRBV11-2 and TRBJ2-7, reads EAGVAQSPRYKIIEKRQSVAFWCNPISGHATLYWYQQILGQGPKLLIQFQNNGVVDDSQLPKDRFSAERLKGVDSTLKIQPAKLEDSAVYLCASSLDPSPYEQYFGPGTRLTVT.

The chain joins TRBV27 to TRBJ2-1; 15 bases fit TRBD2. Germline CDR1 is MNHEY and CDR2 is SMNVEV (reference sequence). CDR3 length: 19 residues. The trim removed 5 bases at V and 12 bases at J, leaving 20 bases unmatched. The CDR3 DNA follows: TGTGCCAGCAGTCTTCCGGGACTAGCGGGAGGTCCCCATCAATCTGCGCAGTTCTTC. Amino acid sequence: CASSLPGLAGGPHQSAQFF.

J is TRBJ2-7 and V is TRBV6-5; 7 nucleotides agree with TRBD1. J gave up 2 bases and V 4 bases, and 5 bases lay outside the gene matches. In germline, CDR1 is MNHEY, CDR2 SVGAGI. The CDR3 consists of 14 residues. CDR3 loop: CASSSQTGPYEQYF. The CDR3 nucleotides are TGTGCCAGCAGTTCCCAGACAGGGCCCTACGAGCAGTACTTC.

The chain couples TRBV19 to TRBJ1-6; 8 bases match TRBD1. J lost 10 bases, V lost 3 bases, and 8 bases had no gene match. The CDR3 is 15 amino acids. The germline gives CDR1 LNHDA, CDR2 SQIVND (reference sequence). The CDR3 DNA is TGTGCCAGTAGTATGGAAGACAGGGGATTGTCACCCCTCCACTTT. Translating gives CASSMEDRGLSPLHF.

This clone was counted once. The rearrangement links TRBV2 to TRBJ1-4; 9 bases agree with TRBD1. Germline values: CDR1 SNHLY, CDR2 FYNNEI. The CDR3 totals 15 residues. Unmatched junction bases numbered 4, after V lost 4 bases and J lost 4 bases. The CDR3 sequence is CASSVGQGINEKLFF. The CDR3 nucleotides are TGTGCCAGCAGTGTCGGACAGGGGATTAATGAAAAACTGTTTTTT.

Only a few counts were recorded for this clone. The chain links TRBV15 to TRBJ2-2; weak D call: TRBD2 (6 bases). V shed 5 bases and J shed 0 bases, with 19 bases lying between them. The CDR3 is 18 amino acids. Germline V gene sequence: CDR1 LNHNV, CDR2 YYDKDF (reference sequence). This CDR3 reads CATSSWDFLAPNTGELFF. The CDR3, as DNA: TGTGCCACCAGCTCCTGGGACTTCCTAGCCCCGAACACCGGGGAGCTGTTTTTT.

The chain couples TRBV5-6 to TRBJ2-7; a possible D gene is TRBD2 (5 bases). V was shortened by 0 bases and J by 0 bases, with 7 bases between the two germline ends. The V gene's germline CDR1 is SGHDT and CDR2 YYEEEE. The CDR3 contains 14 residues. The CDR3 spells CASSLAGLSYEQYF. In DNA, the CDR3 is TGTGCCAGCAGCTTGGCCGGACTCTCCTACGAGCAGTACTTC. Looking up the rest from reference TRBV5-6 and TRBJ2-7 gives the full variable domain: DAGVTQSPTHLIKTRGQQVTLRCSPKSGHDTVSWYQQALGQGPQFIFQYYEEEERQRGNFPDRFSGHQFPNYSSELNVNALLLGDSALYLCASSLAGLSYEQYFGPGTRLTVT.

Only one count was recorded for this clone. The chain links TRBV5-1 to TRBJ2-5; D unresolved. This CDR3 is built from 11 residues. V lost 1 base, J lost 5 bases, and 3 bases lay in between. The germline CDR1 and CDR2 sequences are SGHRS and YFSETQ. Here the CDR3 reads CASSLRETQYF. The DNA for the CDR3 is TGCGCCAGCAGCTTGCGGGAGACCCAGTACTTC.

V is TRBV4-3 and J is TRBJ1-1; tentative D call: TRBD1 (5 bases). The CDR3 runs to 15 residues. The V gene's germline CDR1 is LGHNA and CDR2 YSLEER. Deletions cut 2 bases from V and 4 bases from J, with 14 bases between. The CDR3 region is CASSQRLGTATEAFF. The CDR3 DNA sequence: TGCGCCAGCAGCCAACGTTTGGGGACTGCCACTGAAGCTTTCTTT.

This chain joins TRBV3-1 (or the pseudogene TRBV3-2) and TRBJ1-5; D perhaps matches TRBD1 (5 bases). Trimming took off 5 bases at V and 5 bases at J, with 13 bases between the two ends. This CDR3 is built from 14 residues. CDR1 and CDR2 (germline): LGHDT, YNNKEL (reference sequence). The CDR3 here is CASSKGAGDQPQHF. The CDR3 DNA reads TGTGCCAGCAGCAAAGGGGCCGGGGATCAGCCCCAGCATTTT.